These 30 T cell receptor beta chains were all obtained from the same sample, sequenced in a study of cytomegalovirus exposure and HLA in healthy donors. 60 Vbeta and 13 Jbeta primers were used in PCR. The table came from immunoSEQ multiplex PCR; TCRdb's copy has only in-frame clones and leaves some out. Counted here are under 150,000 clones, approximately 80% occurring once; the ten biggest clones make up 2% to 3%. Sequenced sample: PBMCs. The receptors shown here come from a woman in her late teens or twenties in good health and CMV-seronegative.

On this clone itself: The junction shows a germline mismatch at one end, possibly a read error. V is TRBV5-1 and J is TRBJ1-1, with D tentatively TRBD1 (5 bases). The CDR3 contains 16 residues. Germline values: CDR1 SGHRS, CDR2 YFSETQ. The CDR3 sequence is CASSLAFGTLNTEASF. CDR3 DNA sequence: TGCGCCAGCAGCTTGGCATTCGGGACTTTGAACACTGAAGCTTCCTTT.

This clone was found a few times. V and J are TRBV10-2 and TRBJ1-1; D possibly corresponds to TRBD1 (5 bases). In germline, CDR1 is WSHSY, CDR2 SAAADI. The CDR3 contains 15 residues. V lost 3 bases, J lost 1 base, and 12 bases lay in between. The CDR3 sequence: CASSERGGWNTEAFF. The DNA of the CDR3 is TGCGCCAGCAGTGAAAGGGGAGGGTGGAACACTGAAGCTTTCTTT.

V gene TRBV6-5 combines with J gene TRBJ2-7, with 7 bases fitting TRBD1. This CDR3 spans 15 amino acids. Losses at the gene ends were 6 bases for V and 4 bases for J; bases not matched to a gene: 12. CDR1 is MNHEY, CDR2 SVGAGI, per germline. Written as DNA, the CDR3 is TGTGCCAGCAGCCAACGGACAGGCATTGGGTACGAGCAGTACTTC. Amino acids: CASSQRTGIGYEQYF.

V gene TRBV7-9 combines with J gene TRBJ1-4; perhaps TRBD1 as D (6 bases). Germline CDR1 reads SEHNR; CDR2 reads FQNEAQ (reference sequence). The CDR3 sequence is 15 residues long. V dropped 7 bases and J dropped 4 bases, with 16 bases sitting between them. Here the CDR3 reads CASNFPGQINEKLFF. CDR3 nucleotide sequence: TGTGCCAGCAACTTTCCGGGACAAATTAATGAAAAACTGTTTTTT.

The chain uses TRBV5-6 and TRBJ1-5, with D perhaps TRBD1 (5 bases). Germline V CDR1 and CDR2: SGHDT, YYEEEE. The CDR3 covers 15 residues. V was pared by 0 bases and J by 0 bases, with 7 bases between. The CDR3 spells CASSLGGNSNQPQHF. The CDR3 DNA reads TGTGCCAGCAGCTTGGGGGGCAATAGCAATCAGCCCCAGCATTTT. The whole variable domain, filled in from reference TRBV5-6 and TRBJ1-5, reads DAGVTQSPTHLIKTRGQQVTLRCSPKSGHDTVSWYQQALGQGPQFIFQYYEEEERQRGNFPDRFSGHQFPNYSSELNVNALLLGDSALYLCASSLGGNSNQPQHFGDGTRLSIL.

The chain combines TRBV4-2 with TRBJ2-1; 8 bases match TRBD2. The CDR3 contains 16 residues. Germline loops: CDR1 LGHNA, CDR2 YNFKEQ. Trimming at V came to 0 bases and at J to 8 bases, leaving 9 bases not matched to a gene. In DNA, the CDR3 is TGTGCCAGCAGCCAAGATGAGGCCGGGGGGGGGTATGAGCAGTTCTTC. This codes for CASSQDEAGGGYEQFF.

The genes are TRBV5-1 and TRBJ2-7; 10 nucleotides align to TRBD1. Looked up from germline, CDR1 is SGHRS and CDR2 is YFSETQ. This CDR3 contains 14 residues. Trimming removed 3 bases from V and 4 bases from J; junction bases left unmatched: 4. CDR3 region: CASSSGTGVYEQYF. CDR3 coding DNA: TGCGCCAGCAGCTCCGGGACAGGGGTTTACGAGCAGTACTTC. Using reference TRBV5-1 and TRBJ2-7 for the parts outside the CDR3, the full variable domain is KAGVTQTPRYLIKTRGQQVTLSCSPISGHRSVSWYQQTPGQGLQFLFEYFSETQRNKGNFPGRFSGRQFSNSRSEMNVSTLELGDSALYLCASSSGTGVYEQYFGPGTRLTVT.

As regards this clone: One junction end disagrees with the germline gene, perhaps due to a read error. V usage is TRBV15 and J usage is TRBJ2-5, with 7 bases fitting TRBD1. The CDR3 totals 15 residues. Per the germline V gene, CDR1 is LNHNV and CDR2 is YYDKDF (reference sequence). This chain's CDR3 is CATSGSTGVEEIQYF. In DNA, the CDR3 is TGTGCCACCAGCGGAAGTACAGGGGTTGAAGAGATCCAGTACTTC.

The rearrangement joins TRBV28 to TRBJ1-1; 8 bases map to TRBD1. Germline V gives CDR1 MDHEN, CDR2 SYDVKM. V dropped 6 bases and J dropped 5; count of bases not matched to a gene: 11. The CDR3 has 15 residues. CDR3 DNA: TGTGCCAGCAGCCGCATAACAGGGGGTCGTACTGAAGCTTTCTTT. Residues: CASSRITGGRTEAFF. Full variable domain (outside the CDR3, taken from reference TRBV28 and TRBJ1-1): DVKVTQSSRYLVKRTGEKVFLECVQDMDHENMFWYRQDPGLGLRLIYFSYDVKMKEKGDIPEGYSVSREKKERFSLILESASTNQTSMYLCASSRITGGRTEAFFGQGTRLTVV.

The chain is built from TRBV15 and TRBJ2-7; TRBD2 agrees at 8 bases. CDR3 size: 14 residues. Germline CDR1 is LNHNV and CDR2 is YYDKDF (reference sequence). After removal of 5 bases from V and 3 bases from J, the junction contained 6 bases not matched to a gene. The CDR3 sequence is CATSRERGHYEQYF. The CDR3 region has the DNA TGTGCCACCAGCCGGGAGCGGGGGCACTACGAGCAGTACTTC.

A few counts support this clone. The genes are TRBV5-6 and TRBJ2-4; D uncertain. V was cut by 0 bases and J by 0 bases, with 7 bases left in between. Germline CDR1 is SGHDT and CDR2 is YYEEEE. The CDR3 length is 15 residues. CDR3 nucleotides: TGTGCCAGCAGCTTGGTGGCTTTAGCCAAAAACATTCAGTACTTC. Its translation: CASSLVALAKNIQYF. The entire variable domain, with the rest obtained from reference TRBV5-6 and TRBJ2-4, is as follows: DAGVTQSPTHLIKTRGQQVTLRCSPKSGHDTVSWYQQALGQGPQFIFQYYEEEERQRGNFPDRFSGHQFPNYSSELNVNALLLGDSALYLCASSLVALAKNIQYFGAGTRLSVL.

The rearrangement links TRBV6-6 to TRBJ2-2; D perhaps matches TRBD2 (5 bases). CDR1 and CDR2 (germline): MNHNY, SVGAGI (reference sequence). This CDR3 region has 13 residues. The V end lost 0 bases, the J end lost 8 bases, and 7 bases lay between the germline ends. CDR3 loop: CASSYSTGGELFF. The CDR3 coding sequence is TGTGCCAGCAGTTACTCGACGGGGGGGGAGCTGTTTTTT.

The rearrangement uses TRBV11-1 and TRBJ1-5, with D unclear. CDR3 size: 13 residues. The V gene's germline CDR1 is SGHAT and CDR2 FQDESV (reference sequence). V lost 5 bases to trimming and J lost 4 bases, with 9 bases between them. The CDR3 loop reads CASSPTKNQPQHF. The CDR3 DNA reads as TGTGCCAGCAGCCCGACAAAAAATCAGCCCCAGCATTTT. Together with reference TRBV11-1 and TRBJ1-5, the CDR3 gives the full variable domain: EAEVAQSPRYKITEKSQAVAFWCDPISGHATLYWYRQILGQGPELLVQFQDESVVDDSQLPKDRFSAERLKGVDSTLKIQPAELGDSAMYLCASSPTKNQPQHFGDGTRLSIL.

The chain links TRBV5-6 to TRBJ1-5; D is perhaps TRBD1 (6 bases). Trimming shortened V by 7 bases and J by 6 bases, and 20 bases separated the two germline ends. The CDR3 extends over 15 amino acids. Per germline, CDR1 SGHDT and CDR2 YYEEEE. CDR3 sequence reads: CASSLGTGNGQPQHF. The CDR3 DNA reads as TGTGCCAGCTCTTTGGGAACAGGGAACGGTCAGCCCCAGCATTTT. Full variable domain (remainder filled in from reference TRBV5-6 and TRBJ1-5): DAGVTQSPTHLIKTRGQQVTLRCSPKSGHDTVSWYQQALGQGPQFIFQYYEEEERQRGNFPDRFSGHQFPNYSSELNVNALLLGDSALYLCASSLGTGNGQPQHFGDGTRLSIL.

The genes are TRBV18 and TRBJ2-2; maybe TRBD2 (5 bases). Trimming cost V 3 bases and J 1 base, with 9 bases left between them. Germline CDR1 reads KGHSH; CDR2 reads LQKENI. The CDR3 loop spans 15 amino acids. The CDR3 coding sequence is TGTGCCAGCTCACCTGCGGGCAAGAACACCGGGGAGCTGTTTTTT. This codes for CASSPAGKNTGELFF.

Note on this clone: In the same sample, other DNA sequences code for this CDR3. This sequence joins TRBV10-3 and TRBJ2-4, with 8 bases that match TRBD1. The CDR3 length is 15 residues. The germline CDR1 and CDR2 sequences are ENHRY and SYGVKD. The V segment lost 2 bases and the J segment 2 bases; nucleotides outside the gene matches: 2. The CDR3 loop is CAISEAGGSKNIQYF. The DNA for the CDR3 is TGTGCCATCAGTGAGGCAGGGGGCTCCAAAAACATTCAGTACTTC.

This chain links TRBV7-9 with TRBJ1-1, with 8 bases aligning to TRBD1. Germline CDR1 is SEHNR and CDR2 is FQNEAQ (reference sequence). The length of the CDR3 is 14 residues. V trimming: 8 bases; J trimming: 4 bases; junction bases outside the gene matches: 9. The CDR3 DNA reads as TGTGCCAGCGAGAAACAGGGGGTGGGCACTGAAGCTTTCTTT. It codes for CASEKQGVGTEAFF.

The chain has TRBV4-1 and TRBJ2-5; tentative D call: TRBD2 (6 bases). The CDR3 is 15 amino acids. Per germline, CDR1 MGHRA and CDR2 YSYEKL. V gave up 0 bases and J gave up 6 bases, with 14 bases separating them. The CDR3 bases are TGCGCCAGCAGCCAAGATTACCAGGGCGGGAAGACCCAGTACTTC. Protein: CASSQDYQGGKTQYF.

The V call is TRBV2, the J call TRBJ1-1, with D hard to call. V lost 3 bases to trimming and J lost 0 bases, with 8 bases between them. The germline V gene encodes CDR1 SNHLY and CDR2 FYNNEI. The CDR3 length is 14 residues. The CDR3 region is CASSDRSMNTEAFF. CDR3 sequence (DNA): TGTGCCAGCAGTGACAGGTCTATGAACACTGAAGCTTTCTTT.

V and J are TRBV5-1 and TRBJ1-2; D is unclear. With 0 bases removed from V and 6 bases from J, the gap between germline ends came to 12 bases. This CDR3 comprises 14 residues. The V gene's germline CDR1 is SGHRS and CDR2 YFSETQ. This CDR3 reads CASSLVELKHGYTF. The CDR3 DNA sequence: TGCGCCAGCAGCTTGGTAGAATTAAAACATGGCTACACCTTC.

CDR3 sequence: CASSQEWQFSTDTQYF. The CDR3 DNA follows: TGTGCCAGCAGCCAAGAATGGCAGTTTAGCACAGATACGCAGTATTTT. The chain has TRBV14 and TRBJ2-3; D is unclear. The germline gives CDR1 SGHDN, CDR2 FVKESK. V lost 0 bases and J 0 bases, leaving 10 bases between the germline ends. There are 16 residues in the CDR3. Full variable domain (missing parts from reference TRBV14 and TRBJ2-3): EAGVTQFPSHSVIEKGQTVTLRCDPISGHDNLYWYRRVMGKEIKFLLHFVKESKQDESGMPNNRFLAERTGGTYSTLKVQPAELEDSGVYFCASSQEWQFSTDTQYFGPGTRLTVL.

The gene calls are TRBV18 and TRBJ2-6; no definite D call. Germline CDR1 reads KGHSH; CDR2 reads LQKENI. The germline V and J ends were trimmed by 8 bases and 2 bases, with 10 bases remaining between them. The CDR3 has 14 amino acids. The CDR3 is CASTSITGANVLTF. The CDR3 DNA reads TGTGCCAGCACGAGTATTACTGGGGCCAACGTCCTGACTTTC.

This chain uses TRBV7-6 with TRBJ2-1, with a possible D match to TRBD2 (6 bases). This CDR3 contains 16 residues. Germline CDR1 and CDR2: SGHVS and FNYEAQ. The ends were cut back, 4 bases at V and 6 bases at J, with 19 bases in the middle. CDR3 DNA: TGTGCCAGCAGCTCAGATATTGGAGGGAATGGCAATGAGCAGTTCTTC. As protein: CASSSDIGGNGNEQFF.

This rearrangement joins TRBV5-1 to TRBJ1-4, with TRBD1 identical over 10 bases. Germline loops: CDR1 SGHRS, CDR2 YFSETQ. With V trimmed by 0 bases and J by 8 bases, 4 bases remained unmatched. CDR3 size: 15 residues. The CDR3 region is CASSLGGQGFEKLFF. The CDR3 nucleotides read TGCGCCAGCAGCTTGGGGGGACAGGGGTTCGAAAAACTGTTTTTT.

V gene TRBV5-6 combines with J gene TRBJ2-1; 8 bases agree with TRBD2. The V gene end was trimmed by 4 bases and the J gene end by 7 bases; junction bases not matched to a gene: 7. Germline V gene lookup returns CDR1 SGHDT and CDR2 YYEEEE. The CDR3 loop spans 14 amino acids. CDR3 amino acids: CASSGTGGPNEQFF. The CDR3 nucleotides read TGTGCCAGCAGCGGGACGGGAGGGCCTAATGAGCAGTTCTTC.

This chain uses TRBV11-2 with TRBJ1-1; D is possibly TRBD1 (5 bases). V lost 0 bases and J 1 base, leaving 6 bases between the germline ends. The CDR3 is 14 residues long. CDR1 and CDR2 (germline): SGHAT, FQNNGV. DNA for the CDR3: TGTGCCAGCAGCTTAGATACAGGGAACACTGAAGCTTTCTTT. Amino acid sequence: CASSLDTGNTEAFF. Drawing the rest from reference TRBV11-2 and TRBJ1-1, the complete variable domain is EAGVAQSPRYKIIEKRQSVAFWCNPISGHATLYWYQQILGQGPKLLIQFQNNGVVDDSQLPKDRFSAERLKGVDSTLKIQPAKLEDSAVYLCASSLDTGNTEAFFGQGTRLTVV.

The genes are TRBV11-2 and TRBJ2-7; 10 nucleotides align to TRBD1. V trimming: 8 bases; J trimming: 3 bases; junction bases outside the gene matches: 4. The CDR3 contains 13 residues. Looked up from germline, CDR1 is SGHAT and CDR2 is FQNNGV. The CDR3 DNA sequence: TGTGCCAGCGGCCGGACAGGGGGCTACGAGCAGTACTTC. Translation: CASGRTGGYEQYF. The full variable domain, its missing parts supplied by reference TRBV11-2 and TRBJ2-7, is EAGVAQSPRYKIIEKRQSVAFWCNPISGHATLYWYQQILGQGPKLLIQFQNNGVVDDSQLPKDRFSAERLKGVDSTLKIQPAKLEDSAVYLCASGRTGGYEQYFGPGTRLTVT.

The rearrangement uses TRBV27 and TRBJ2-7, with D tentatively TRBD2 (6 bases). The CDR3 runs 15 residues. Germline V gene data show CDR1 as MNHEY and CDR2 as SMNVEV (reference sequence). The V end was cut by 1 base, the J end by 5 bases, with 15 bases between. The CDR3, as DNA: TGTGCCAGCAGTTTATGGGGAGGAGAGGTCCACGAGCAGTACTTC. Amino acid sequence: CASSLWGGEVHEQYF.

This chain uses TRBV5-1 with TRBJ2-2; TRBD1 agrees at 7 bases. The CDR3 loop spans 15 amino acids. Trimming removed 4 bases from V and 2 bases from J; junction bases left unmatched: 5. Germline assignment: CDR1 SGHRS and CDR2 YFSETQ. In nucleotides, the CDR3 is TGCGCCAGCAGCCATGGGACAGACAACACCGGGGAGCTGTTTTTT. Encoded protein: CASSHGTDNTGELFF.

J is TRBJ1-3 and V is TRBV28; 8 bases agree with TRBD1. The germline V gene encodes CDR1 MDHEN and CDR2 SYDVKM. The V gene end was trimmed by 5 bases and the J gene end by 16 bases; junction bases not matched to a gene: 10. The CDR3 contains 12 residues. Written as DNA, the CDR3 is TGTGCCAGCAGTCCCAACCCGGGACAGGTCTATTTT. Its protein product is CASSPNPGQVYF. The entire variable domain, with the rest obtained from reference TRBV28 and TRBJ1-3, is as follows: DVKVTQSSRYLVKRTGEKVFLECVQDMDHENMFWYRQDPGLGLRLIYFSYDVKMKEKGDIPEGYSVSREKKERFSLILESASTNQTSMYLCASSPNPGQVYFGEGSWLTVV.